This T cell receptor (beta chain) was profiled in a study of technical replicates of blood from several donors. Germline V gene lookup returns CDR1 LNHDA and CDR2 SQIVND (reference sequence). This CDR3 has 15 residues. Trimming pared 7 bases from V and 0 bases from J, leaving 13 bases between. Method: immunoSEQ multiplex PCR; TCRdb's copy keeps in-frame clones and lacks some. The sample includes around 58,000 clones, around nine tenths seen only once; the top ten take less than 5.5%. This chain uses TRBV19 with TRBJ1-5; D gene unclear. The specimen sequenced was PBMCs. The source of this sequence is a human donor in good health. Some clones in this sample may be carry-over from other donors' samples. This CDR3 reads CASNYFSDSNQPQHF. In DNA, the CDR3 is TGTGCCAGTAACTACTTTTCCGATAGCAATCAGCCCCAGCATTTT.